Shown below are 8 T cell receptor beta chains from a single sample sequenced in a study of Ad26.COV2.S vaccination and SARS-CoV-2 variants. The assay was immunoSEQ multiplex PCR, and TCRdb's table has in-frame clones only and misses some. The sample has 350,000 to 600,000 clones, roughly 87% seen once. Treatment reported: some 20 received Ad26.COV2.S at low or high dose, single or two shots; about 5 received placebo; per-sample allocation not given. Collection of samples fell on day 63 after the first vaccine or placebo injection. Material: peripheral blood, obtained in a trial of Ad26.COV2.S vaccine versus placebo. All receptors come from a person aged 18 to 65 who received the Ad26.COV2.S COVID-19 vaccine or a placebo.

The V gene is TRBV9, the J gene TRBJ1-3; D is uncertain. V lost 4 bases, J lost 4 bases, and 6 bases lay in between. The germline V gene encodes CDR1 SGDLS and CDR2 YYNGEE. The CDR3 consists of 12 residues. The CDR3 DNA sequence: TGTGCCAGCAGCCCCACCGGAAACACCATATATTTT. Amino acid sequence: CASSPTGNTIYF. The full variable domain, in which reference TRBV9 and TRBJ1-3 provide the parts outside the CDR3, is DSGVTQTPKHLITATGQRVTLRCSPRSGDLSVYWYQQSLDQGLQFLIQYYNGEERAKGNILERFSAQQFPDLHSELNLSSLELGDSALYFCASSPTGNTIYFGEGSWLTVV.

The chain recombines TRBV9 with TRBJ1-2; D might be TRBD1 (6 bases). With 2 bases removed from V and 4 bases from J, the gap between germline ends came to 21 bases. CDR3 size: 17 residues. From germline, CDR1 is SGDLS and CDR2 YYNGEE. Here the CDR3 reads CASSVYPQGIGSYGYTF. Here the CDR3 DNA reads TGTGCCAGCAGCGTCTACCCTCAGGGGATCGGGTCCTATGGCTACACCTTC.

This clone was observed a handful of times. The V call is TRBV6-1, the J call TRBJ1-3; D uncertain. Germline CDR1 MNHNS, CDR2 SASEGT. CDR3 size: 12 residues. V lost 6 bases and J 8 bases, leaving 11 bases between the germline ends. The CDR3 reads CASRPGLDTIYF. The CDR3 DNA reads TGTGCCAGCAGACCGGGCTTAGACACCATATATTTT.

The genes are TRBV4-1 and TRBJ2-7; no reliable D call. From germline, CDR1 is MGHRA and CDR2 YSYEKL. V was cut by 6 bases and J by 0 bases, with 12 bases left in between. CDR3 length: 14 residues. The CDR3 DNA reads as TGCGCCAGCAGGCCTACCGAGAGCTCCTACGAGCAGTACTTC. Its protein product is CASRPTESSYEQYF.

The genes are TRBV18 and TRBJ1-2; 7 nucleotides agree with TRBD1. The CDR3 is 14 amino acids. Per the germline V gene, CDR1 is KGHSH and CDR2 is LQKENI. Trimming cost V 3 bases and J 3 bases; bases outside gene matches: 4. The CDR3 bases are TGTGCCAGCTCACCCGTAGGGACAGACTATGGCTACACCTTC. As protein: CASSPVGTDYGYTF.

The CDR3 sequence: CASIPGAGLGNQPQHF. DNA of the CDR3: TGTGCCAGCATCCCTGGAGCAGGGTTGGGAAATCAGCCCCAGCATTTT. The rearrangement joins TRBV28 to TRBJ1-5; D perhaps matches TRBD1 (5 bases). Trimming stripped 7 bases from V and 4 bases from J, with 20 bases between. CDR1 is MDHEN and CDR2 is SYDVKM in the germline V gene. The CDR3 runs 16 residues.

This CDR3 reads CASAPGAGNTIYF. For the CDR3, the DNA is TGTGCCAGCGCTCCAGGCGCCGGAAACACCATATATTTT. The chain carries TRBV18 and TRBJ1-3, with D unclear. V gave up 8 bases and J gave up 4 bases, with 12 bases separating them. CDR1 KGHSH and CDR2 LQKENI come from the germline V gene. The CDR3 runs to 13 residues.

The chain carries TRBV3-1 (or the pseudogene TRBV3-2) and TRBJ1-1, with D hard to call. Germline assignment: CDR1 LGHDT and CDR2 YNNKEL (reference sequence). V lost 7 bases, J lost 2 bases, and 14 bases lay in between. The CDR3 totals 14 residues. The CDR3, as DNA: TGTGCCAGCAATCGACGGGGAACTAACACTGAAGCTTTCTTT. Amino acids: CASNRRGTNTEAFF.